The rows below give T cell receptor beta chains drawn from one sample of a study of shared clonotypes between healthy human individuals. Profiled with immunoSEQ multiplex PCR; TCRdb holds only in-frame clones, not every one. Of 550,000 to 750,000 clones in the sample, roughly 94% were seen once. Sequencing was performed on naive CD8+ T cells sorted from blood. The receptors here all came from a man younger than 40 in good health. Both conserved end residues are part of each CDR3. Fields, in order: D gene, clone size, V gene, J gene, CDR3 length, CDR3 DNA, CDR3 protein. A D gene is named only where the DNA matches it firmly. Expanded clones get a size class; other rows say once, few or many, or leave the size out.

TRBD2	NA	TRBV7-9	TRBJ2-3	18	TGTGCCAGCAGCTTAGATCTGGGGACTAGCGGGAGCGCAGATACGCAGTATTTT	CASSLDLGTSGSADTQYF
NA	once	TRBV6-1	TRBJ1-5	17	TGTGCCAGCAGTGAAGCGGGGGCAGGGGTAAACAATCAGCCCCAGCATTTT	CASSEAGAGVNNQPQHF
TRBD2	NA	TRBV28	TRBJ2-5	17	TGTGCCAGCAGCTTAGAAACTCGGACTAGCGGGAGCGGGACCCAGTACTTC	CASSLETRTSGSGTQYF
NA	NA	TRBV29-1	TRBJ2-7	11	TGCAGCGTTGTACAGGATTACGAGCAGTACTTC	CSVVQDYEQYF
NA	NA	TRBV19	TRBJ2-1	15	TGTGCCAGTAGTATAGTCGCAGGGGAAAACAATGAGCAGTTCTTC	CASSIVAGENNEQFF
NA	NA	TRBV13	TRBJ2-1	16	TGTGCCAGCAGCTTCCTCAGCAGAGCCTCCTACAATGAGCAGTTCTTC	CASSFLSRASYNEQFF
TRBD2	NA	TRBV7-9	TRBJ2-1	18	TGTGCCAGCAGCTCCGGGACTAGCGGGAGGAGCTCCTACAATGAGCAGTTCTTC	CASSSGTSGRSSYNEQFF
TRBD1	NA	TRBV6-5	TRBJ1-1	14	TGTGCCAGCAGACCTGGACAGGGCATCGCTGAAGCTTTCTTT	CASRPGQGIAEAFF
TRBD2	NA	TRBV5-8	TRBJ2-7	14	TGTGCCAGCAGCGATGCGGGACTAGCTTACGAGCAGTACTTC	CASSDAGLAYEQYF
NA	NA	TRBV27	TRBJ1-4	15	TGTGCCAGCAGTTACTACAGACGACCTAATGAAAAACTGTTTTTT	CASSYYRRPNEKLFF
TRBD1	NA	TRBV7-8	TRBJ2-2	14	TGTGCCAGCAGCTGGACAGGGATCACCGGGGAGCTGTTTTTT	CASSWTGITGELFF
NA	NA	TRBV4-3	TRBJ2-7	15	TGCGCCAGCAGCCAAGACCGGAACCTCCTTTACGAGCAGTACTTC	CASSQDRNLLYEQYF
TRBD2	NA	TRBV5-4	TRBJ2-1	15	TGTGCCAGCAGCTCAAGGACTAGCGGGGGCAATGAGCAGTTCTTC	CASSSRTSGGNEQFF
NA	NA	TRBV6-5	TRBJ2-1	15	TGTGCCAGCGGCCCCAGCCCCAACTTGTCCAATGAGCAGTTCTTC	CASGPSPNLSNEQFF
NA	NA	TRBV19	TRBJ1-5	14	TGTGCCAGTAGTATACAGGGGTACAATCAGCCCCAGCATTTT	CASSIQGYNQPQHF
NA	once	TRBV28	TRBJ2-1	12	TGTGCCAGCAGCCTCTCCTACAATGAGCAGTTCTTC	CASSLSYNEQFF
TRBD2	NA	TRBV29-1	TRBJ2-3	16	TGCAGCGTGGGCTCGACTAGCGGGGTTCTCTGGGGTACGCAGTATTTT	CSVGSTSGVLWGTQYF
NA	NA	TRBV14	TRBJ2-1	16	TGTGCCAGCAGCACAGGAGGGGTCATTTCCTACAATGAGCAGTTCTTC	CASSTGGVISYNEQFF
NA	once	TRBV5-1	TRBJ2-3	17	TGCGCCAGCAGCTTGGGACAGGCGAGGCTCGGCACAGATACGCAGTATTTT	CASSLGQARLGTDTQYF
NA	NA	TRBV2	TRBJ1-3	17	TGTGCCAGCTTACGGCAGCAGAGGGAAACGGGAGGAAACACCATATATTTT	CASLRQQRETGGNTIYF
NA	NA	TRBV15	TRBJ2-3	16	TGTGCCACATCCCCTTCGAATCGGCGGAGCACAGATACGCAGTATTTT	CATSPSNRRSTDTQYF
TRBD1	NA	TRBV13	TRBJ2-1	15	TGTGCCAGCAGCTTACCCGGGACAGGGGCCAATGAGCAGTTCTTC	CASSLPGTGANEQFF
NA	NA	TRBV5-1	TRBJ2-3	18	TGCGCCAGCAGCTATCCTCCAGGGGAGGGCTGGGCCACAGATACGCAGTATTTT	CASSYPPGEGWATDTQYF
NA	NA	TRBV27	TRBJ2-7	14	TGTGCCAGCAGTCCCTTCAGAAGCTCCTACGAGCAGTACTTC	CASSPFRSSYEQYF
NA	NA	TRBV5-4	TRBJ2-7	16	TGTGCCAGCAGCCCCAACAGGGCGGGAAGCTCCTACGAGCAGTACTTC	CASSPNRAGSSYEQYF
TRBD2	NA	TRBV4-1	TRBJ2-1	17	TGCGCCAGCAGCCAAGACGGACTAGCGGCCTCCTACAATGAGCAGTTCTTC	CASSQDGLAASYNEQFF
TRBD1	NA	TRBV7-2	TRBJ2-2	18	TGTGCCAGCAGCTTAGTTGTCAGGGGGCTCCTGAACACCGGGGAGCTGTTTTTT	CASSLVVRGLLNTGELFF
TRBD1	NA	TRBV5-1	TRBJ2-1	14	TGCGCCAGCAGACAGGGGATGGGGGACAATGAGCAGTTCTTC	CASRQGMGDNEQFF
NA	NA	TRBV2	TRBJ1-2	13	TGTGCCAGCAGTGGGAACCCAGGCGGTGGCTACACCTTC	CASSGNPGGGYTF
TRBD1	NA	TRBV7-8	TRBJ2-2	15	TGTGCCAGCAGCTTAGAACCAGGGGGCCCCGGGGAGCTGTTTTTT	CASSLEPGGPGELFF
NA	NA	TRBV7-8	TRBJ1-1	13	TGTGCCAGCACACCTGGCCCGGGCACTGAAGCTTTCTTT	CASTPGPGTEAFF
NA	NA	TRBV11-2	TRBJ2-7	13	TGTGCCAGCAGCCTGCCCGGACTCTACGAGCAGTACTTC	CASSLPGLYEQYF
TRBD2	NA	TRBV28	TRBJ2-1	16	TGTGCCAGCGGCCGACGACTAGCGGGAACAGACAATGAGCAGTTCTTC	CASGRRLAGTDNEQFF
TRBD1	NA	TRBV27	TRBJ1-5	15	TGTGCCAGCAGCCGGGACAGGACCACCAATCAGCCCCAGCATTTT	CASSRDRTTNQPQHF
TRBD2	NA	TRBV29-1	TRBJ2-2	17	TGCAGCGTTGAGGTCCGACTAGCGGGAACGAACACCGGGGAGCTGTTTTTT	CSVEVRLAGTNTGELFF
NA	NA	TRBV5-1	TRBJ1-3	18	TGCGCCAGCAGCCGTAAAGACCCCCCCCAGGTCGCTGGAAACACCATATATTTT	CASSRKDPPQVAGNTIYF
NA	NA	TRBV19	TRBJ1-1	14	TGTGCCAGTAGTATGGAGGTTGGCTTCACTGAAGCTTTCTTT	CASSMEVGFTEAFF
NA	NA	TRBV4-3	TRBJ2-6	18	TGCGCCAGCAGCCAAGACGCCCATCTGTTCTCTGGGGCCAACGTCCTGACTTTC	CASSQDAHLFSGANVLTF
NA	once	TRBV10-2	TRBJ2-5	15	TGCGCCAGCAGTGAAATTAGAGAGGGCGGGGAGACCCAGTACTTC	CASSEIREGGETQYF
TRBD1	NA	TRBV2	TRBJ2-5	15	TGTGCCATCACAACCGGACAGGGGGCGCGAGAGACCCAGTACTTC	CAITTGQGARETQYF
NA	NA	TRBV2	TRBJ1-4	13	TGTGCCAGCAGTGAACAGCATAATGAAAAACTGTTTTTT	CASSEQHNEKLFF
TRBD1	NA	TRBV5-1	TRBJ1-2	14	TGCGCCAGCAGCACTCGACAGGGCGTCTATGGCTACACCTTC	CASSTRQGVYGYTF